The 6 T cell receptor beta chains presented below share a single source sample, sequenced in a study of blood T cell repertoires in COVID-19. Profiling relied on immunoSEQ multiplex PCR, and the TCRdb table lists in-frame clones only, not all of them. Of some 250,000 clones detected, approximately 85% appear once; the ten largest clones hold around 1.8%. The specimen was PBMCs or T cells enriched from blood (not recorded which). These receptors came from a woman between 45 and 65 years old who had recovered from COVID-19.

The V gene is TRBV19, the J gene TRBJ2-1; 11 bases are a match to TRBD2. The trim removed 5 bases at V and 7 bases at J, leaving 10 bases unmatched. Germline loops: CDR1 LNHDA, CDR2 SQIVND (reference sequence). The length of the CDR3 is 16 residues. The chain's CDR3 is CASSLLTSGNRNEQFF. CDR3 in DNA: TGTGCCAGTAGTCTACTGACTAGCGGGAATCGAAATGAGCAGTTCTTC.

The V gene is TRBV18, the J gene TRBJ1-5, with 9 bases fitting TRBD1. Per the germline V gene, CDR1 is KGHSH and CDR2 is LQKENI. J gave up 7 bases and V 6 bases, and 10 bases lay outside the gene matches. The CDR3 consists of 15 residues. This chain's CDR3 is CASSPDGQGNQPQHF. The CDR3 DNA follows: TGTGCCAGCTCGCCCGATGGACAGGGGAACCAGCCCCAGCATTTT.

The chain joins TRBV6-5 to TRBJ2-1; TRBD2 might be the D (7 bases). There are 16 residues in the CDR3. V was cut by 2 bases and J by 8 bases, with 19 bases left in between. CDR1 MNHEY and CDR2 SVGAGI come from the germline V gene. The CDR3 nucleotides are TGTGCCAGCAGTTACCAAGGGGGAGGGCCTGTGGATGAGCAGTTCTTC. The encoded protein is CASSYQGGGPVDEQFF.

This rearrangement joins TRBV19 to TRBJ2-3; 10 bases map to TRBD1. The germline V gene encodes CDR1 LNHDA and CDR2 SQIVND (reference sequence). Trimming took 4 bases from V and 11 from J; bases not matched to a gene: 6. The CDR3 covers 13 residues. The CDR3 here is CASSTKTGGGQYF. In DNA form, the CDR3 reads TGTGCCAGTAGTACGAAGACAGGGGGCGGGCAGTATTTT.

Worth noting for this clone: The same CDR3 can be traced to other DNA sequences in this sample. The rearrangement links TRBV9 to TRBJ2-1; 11 bases are a match to TRBD2. J was trimmed by 7 bases and V by 3 bases; bases with no gene match: 6. Per germline, CDR1 SGDLS and CDR2 YYNGEE. CDR3 size: 15 residues. CDR3 nucleotides: TGTGCCAGCAGCGCCATAGCGGGAGGGTATAATGAGCAGTTCTTC. This sequence encodes CASSAIAGGYNEQFF.

The genes are TRBV5-6 and TRBJ2-7, with TRBD1 matching 8 bases. Germline values: CDR1 SGHDT, CDR2 YYEEEE. V dropped 3 bases and J dropped 6; count of bases not matched to a gene: 2. The CDR3 totals 12 residues. CDR3 sequence reads: CASSWTGFEQYF. Written as DNA, the CDR3 is TGTGCCAGCAGCTGGACAGGGTTCGAGCAGTACTTC. The entire variable domain, with the rest obtained from reference TRBV5-6 and TRBJ2-7, is as follows: DAGVTQSPTHLIKTRGQQVTLRCSPKSGHDTVSWYQQALGQGPQFIFQYYEEEERQRGNFPDRFSGHQFPNYSSELNVNALLLGDSALYLCASSWTGFEQYFGPGTRLTVT.